This is a list of T cell receptor beta chains from one sample in a study of identical twins. TCRdb processed the 5' RACE reads anew with MiXCR; each CDR3 protein has one entry. Here the sample spans 300,000 to 400,000 distinct CDR3 sequences, around 12% being singletons. The sample also formed part of further work on yellow fever vaccine responses in identical twins.

The sequencing input was CD8+ T cells sorted from blood. These receptors were obtained from a woman aged 18-29 years in good health. Each CDR3 is given with its conserved first and last residue. The D gene is left open where the match is weak. Only some rows state a clone size, as once, few, many or a class for expanded clones.

CDR3nt,CDR3aa,d_gene,abundance,len,v_gene,j_gene
TGTGCCAGCAGATATAACACAGGGGGCCCGAACACTGAAGCTTTCTTT,CASRYNTGGPNTEAFF,TRBD1,.,16,TRBV28,TRBJ1-1
TGTGCCAGCAGCGCCGCTCCTAGCGGGAGTGGGAATGAGCAGTTCTTC,CASSAAPSGSGNEQFF,TRBD2,few,16,TRBV6-4,TRBJ2-1
TGTGCCAGCAGCATTTCGTTTAGGGCCCAGGGGAGCACAGATACGCAGTATTTT,CASSISFRAQGSTDTQYF,.,.,18,TRBV7-8,TRBJ2-3
TGCGCCAGCAGCCACCACACCGAGCGGGAGATGGACTACGAGCAGTACTTC,CASSHHTEREMDYEQYF,TRBD2,.,17,TRBV4-1,TRBJ2-7
TGTGCCAGTAGTACGTCAGGGTCCGGTGTGAGGGAGCAGTTCTTC,CASSTSGSGVREQFF,.,.,15,TRBV19,TRBJ2-1
TGCGCCAGCAGCCAGGAACCCATCAGGGGAGGAAAAGCTTTCTTT,CASSQEPIRGGKAFF,.,many,15,TRBV4-1,TRBJ1-1
TGTGCCAGCAGCGTAGAGTCTGGGACAGGGGGTTACGAGCAGTACTTC,CASSVESGTGGYEQYF,TRBD1,few,16,TRBV9,TRBJ2-7
TGTGCCAGCAGCTTAGTCCCACCAGAGAACACTGAAGCTTTCTTT,CASSLVPPENTEAFF,.,.,15,TRBV11-2,TRBJ1-1
TGCGCCAGCAGTTCGGGGCAGATAAATCAGCCCCAGCATTTT,CASSSGQINQPQHF,.,.,14,TRBV5-1,TRBJ1-5
TGTGCCAGCAGACCCACCCTAGCGACGCAAGAGACCCAGTACTTC,CASRPTLATQETQYF,.,few,15,TRBV3-1,TRBJ2-5
TGCGCCAGCAGCCAAGACCCTATTAGCGGGGTCCAGGAGTTCTTC,CASSQDPISGVQEFF,TRBD2,few,15,TRBV4-1,TRBJ2-1
TGTGCCAGCAGCGTAGATGGCCAGGTCGATGAGCAGTTCTTC,CASSVDGQVDEQFF,.,many,14,TRBV9,TRBJ2-1
TGTGCCAGCAGCCAAGACTATGCTAGCGGGAGGTCTCCTAGCACAGATACGCAGTATTTT,CASSQDYASGRSPSTDTQYF,TRBD2,many,20,TRBV3-1,TRBJ2-3
TGTGCCAGCAGCGACGGAGCCGGCCTGGTCGACGAGCAGTTCTTC,CASSDGAGLVDEQFF,.,.,15,TRBV9,TRBJ2-1
TGTGCCAGCAGCACCGGACTAGCGGGAGGGTACGAAGAGACCCAGTACTTC,CASSTGLAGGYEETQYF,TRBD2,many,17,TRBV12-3/TRBV12-4,TRBJ2-5
TGTGCCAGCAGTGACAGGGACAGATACGAGCAGTACTTC,CASSDRDRYEQYF,TRBD1,few,13,TRBV27,TRBJ2-7